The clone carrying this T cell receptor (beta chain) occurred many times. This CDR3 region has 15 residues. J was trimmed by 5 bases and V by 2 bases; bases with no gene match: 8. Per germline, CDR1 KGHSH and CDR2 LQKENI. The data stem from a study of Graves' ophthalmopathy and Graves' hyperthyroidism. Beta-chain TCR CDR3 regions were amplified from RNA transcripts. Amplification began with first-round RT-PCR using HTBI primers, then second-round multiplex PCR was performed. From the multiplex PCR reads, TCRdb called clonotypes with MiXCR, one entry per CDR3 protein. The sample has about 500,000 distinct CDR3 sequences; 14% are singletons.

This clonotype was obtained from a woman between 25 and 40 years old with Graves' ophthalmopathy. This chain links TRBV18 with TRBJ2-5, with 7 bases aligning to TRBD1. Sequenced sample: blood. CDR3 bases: TGTGCCAGCTCACCAAACCAGGGGGAAGGCGAGACCCAGTACTTC. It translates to CASSPNQGEGETQYF.